The rows below give T cell receptor beta chains drawn from one sample of a study of cytomegalovirus exposure and HLA in healthy donors. The repertoire was sequenced with immunoSEQ multiplex PCR; TCRdb's copy has only in-frame clones and lacks some. The sample shows some 150,000 clones, 65% to 85% of them seen only once. Sequencing used PBMCs. Receptor source: a woman aged 25 to 39 in good health and CMV-seropositive. Both conserved end residues are part of each CDR3. Fields, in order: clone size, CDR3 length, J gene, V gene, CDR3 protein. The listing skips clone size in some rows; elsewhere it reads once, few, many or a size class.

NA	14	TRBJ1-2	TRBV12-5	CASGLVAGGYGYTF
NA	13	TRBJ2-5	TRBV15	CATMNGYQETQYF
NA	17	TRBJ2-2	TRBV19	CASSIRGWQDNTGELFF
NA	14	TRBJ2-3	TRBV6-4	CASSVDRNTDTQYF
NA	21	TRBJ1-3	TRBV27	CASSRFGGSSGTILSGNTIYF
NA	18	TRBJ2-3	TRBV4-1	CASSQERSGGAISDTQYF
NA	12	TRBJ2-1	TRBV30	CAWSASGGEQFF
once	15	TRBJ1-3	TRBV19	CASSRRQDSGNTIYF
few	15	TRBJ2-5	TRBV27	CASSQTSSRGETQYF
NA	13	TRBJ1-1	TRBV27	CASSSTGNTEAFF
NA	14	TRBJ1-2	TRBV19	CASRDIIGIYGYTF
NA	14	TRBJ1-3	TRBV7-9	CASSLQGSGNTIYF
NA	13	TRBJ1-5	TRBV18	CASSPGVSQPQHF
NA	14	TRBJ1-6	TRBV4-1	CASSQSTGNSPLHF
few	17	TRBJ1-5	TRBV7-8	CASSPRSRLYSNQPQHF
NA	15	TRBJ2-3	TRBV19	CASSRGQRITDTQYF
NA	11	TRBJ1-1	TRBV7-9	CTSSPNTEAFF
NA	17	TRBJ2-2	TRBV9	CASSVDSGGARPWELFF
NA	15	TRBJ1-5	TRBV30	CAPGETGNSNQPQHF
once	14	TRBJ1-3	TRBV6-5	CASSPTVSGNTIYF
NA	15	TRBJ1-2	TRBV5-6	CASSRRRQGASGYTF
NA	13	TRBJ1-6	TRBV6-5	CASSPLLSSPLHF
NA	16	TRBJ2-2	TRBV19	CASSSRQEKPTGELFF
NA	16	TRBJ2-1	TRBV4-3	CASSRTGGNSYNEQFF
NA	15	TRBJ1-1	TRBV9	CASSSHRAENTEAFF
NA	15	TRBJ2-3	TRBV2	CASRGTRISTDTQYF
NA	14	TRBJ2-7	TRBV7-2	CASSLGTSYYEQYF
NA	13	TRBJ1-1	TRBV13	CASRGTGFTEAFF
NA	16	TRBJ2-3	TRBV6-4	CASKGGGSPVTDTQYF
NA	18	TRBJ1-3	TRBV5-6	CASSLLPPDWVAGNTIYF
once	14	TRBJ2-1	TRBV29-1	CSVFQGFSYNEQFF
NA	13	TRBJ1-2	TRBV10-3	CAISEDSTRGYTF
NA	14	TRBJ2-1	TRBV7-9	CASSLAGGYNEQFF
NA	15	TRBJ2-1	TRBV14	CASSIDRGAYNEQFF
NA	14	TRBJ2-3	TRBV5-1	CASSSSGSTDTQYF
NA	16	TRBJ1-3	TRBV7-2	CASSLDAGFYGNTIYF
NA	14	TRBJ1-2	TRBV4-1	CASSQFGTIYGYTF
NA	15	TRBJ1-5	TRBV5-6	CASSSGTTSNQPQHF
once	16	TRBJ2-3	TRBV6-4	CASSALAGGLGATQYF
NA	14	TRBJ2-7	TRBV6-5	CASSYTGPTYEQYF
NA	16	TRBJ2-3	TRBV2	CASSLLAGGSTDTQYF
NA	14	TRBJ1-5	TRBV2	CASSQQGPNQPQHF
NA	13	TRBJ1-3	TRBV7-9	CASFGAAGNTIYF
few	12	TRBJ1-2	TRBV2	CASAGTVTTYTF
NA	15	TRBJ1-6	TRBV7-3	CASSWTGTGNSALHF
NA	14	TRBJ1-5	TRBV6-6	CASQGSNINQPQHF
NA	16	TRBJ1-4	TRBV28	CASSLNGAATNEKLFF
NA	15	TRBJ2-3	TRBV9	CASSPRPSHTDTQYF
NA	15	TRBJ2-6	TRBV25-1	CARPGQAPGANVLTF
NA	15	TRBJ1-1	TRBV4-3	CASSQNPGGGTEAFF
NA	16	TRBJ1-2	TRBV28	CASSLSDRPINYGYTF
NA	13	TRBJ2-1	TRBV5-4	CASSPALRNERFF
NA	17	TRBJ1-2	TRBV19	CAPSPRPRDFSNYGYTF